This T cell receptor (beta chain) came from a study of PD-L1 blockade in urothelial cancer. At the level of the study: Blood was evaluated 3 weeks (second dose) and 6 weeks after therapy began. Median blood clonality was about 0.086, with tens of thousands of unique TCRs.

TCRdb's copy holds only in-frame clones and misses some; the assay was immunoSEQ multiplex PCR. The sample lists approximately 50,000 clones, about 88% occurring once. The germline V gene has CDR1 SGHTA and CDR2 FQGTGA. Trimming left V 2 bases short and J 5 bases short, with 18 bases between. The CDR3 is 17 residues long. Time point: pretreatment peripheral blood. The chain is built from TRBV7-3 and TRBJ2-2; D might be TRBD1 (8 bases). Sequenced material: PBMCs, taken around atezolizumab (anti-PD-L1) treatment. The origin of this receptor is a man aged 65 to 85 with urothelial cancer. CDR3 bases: TGTGCCAGCAGCTTATCTCGCGACAGGGGAGGGACCGGGGAGCTGTTTTTT. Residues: CASSLSRDRGGTGELFF.